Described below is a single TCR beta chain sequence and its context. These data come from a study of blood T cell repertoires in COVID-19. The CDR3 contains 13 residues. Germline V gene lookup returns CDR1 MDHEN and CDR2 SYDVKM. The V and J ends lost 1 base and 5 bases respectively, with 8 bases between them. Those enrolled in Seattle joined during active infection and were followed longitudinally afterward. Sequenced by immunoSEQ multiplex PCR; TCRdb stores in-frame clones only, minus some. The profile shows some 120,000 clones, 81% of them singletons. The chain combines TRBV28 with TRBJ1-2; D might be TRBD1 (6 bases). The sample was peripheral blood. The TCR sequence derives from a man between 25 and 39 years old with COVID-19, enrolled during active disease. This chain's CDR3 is CASSLYREYGYTF. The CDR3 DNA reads TGTGCCAGCAGTTTATACAGGGAATATGGCTACACCTTC.